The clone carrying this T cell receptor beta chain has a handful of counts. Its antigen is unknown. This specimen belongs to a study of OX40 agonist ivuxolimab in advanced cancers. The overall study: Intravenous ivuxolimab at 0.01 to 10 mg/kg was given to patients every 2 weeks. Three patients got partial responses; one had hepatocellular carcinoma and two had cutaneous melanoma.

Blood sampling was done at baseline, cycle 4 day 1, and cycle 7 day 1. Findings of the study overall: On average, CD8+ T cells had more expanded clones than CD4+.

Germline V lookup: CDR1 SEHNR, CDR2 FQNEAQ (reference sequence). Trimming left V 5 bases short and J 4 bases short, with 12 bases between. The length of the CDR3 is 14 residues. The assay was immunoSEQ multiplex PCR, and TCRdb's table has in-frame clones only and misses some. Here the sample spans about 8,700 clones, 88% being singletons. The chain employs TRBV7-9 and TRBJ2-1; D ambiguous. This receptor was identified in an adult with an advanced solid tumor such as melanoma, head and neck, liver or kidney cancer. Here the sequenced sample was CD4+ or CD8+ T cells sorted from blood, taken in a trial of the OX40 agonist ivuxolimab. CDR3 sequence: CASSPNQVYNEQFF. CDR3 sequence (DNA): TGTGCCAGCAGCCCGAACCAGGTGTACAATGAGCAGTTCTTC.